Shown below are 9 T cell receptor beta chains from a single sample sequenced in a study of Graves' ophthalmopathy and Graves' hyperthyroidism. TCR beta CDR3 regions were amplified from RNA transcripts. Amplification began with first-round RT-PCR using HTBI primers, then second-round multiplex PCR was performed. A single record per CDR3 protein comes from TCRdb applying MiXCR to the multiplex PCR reads. The data contain around 400,000 distinct CDR3 sequences, about 18% of them seen just once; the ten biggest clones take up roughly 1.4%. Sequencing was carried out using peripheral blood. The receptors stem from a woman under 30 with Graves' ophthalmopathy.

The CDR3 protein is CATLGRSWTEAFF. CDR3 DNA sequence: TGTGCCACCTTGGGCAGGTCATGGACTGAAGCTTTCTTT. The rearrangement links TRBV28 to TRBJ1-1; D gene uncertain. Deletions cut 10 bases from V and 5 bases from J, with 17 bases between. Germline CDR1 reads MDHEN; CDR2 reads SYDVKM. The CDR3 runs to 13 residues.

At least ten counts were recorded for this clonotype. The rearrangement joins TRBV7-2 to TRBJ1-2, with D possibly matching TRBD1 (5 bases). Per the germline V gene, CDR1 is SGHTA and CDR2 is FQGNSA. The V gene lost 1 base and the J gene lost 6 bases, with 15 bases spanning the gap. The length of the CDR3 is 15 residues. The CDR3 DNA sequence: TGTGCCAGCAGCTTAGGCTTCAGGGAGTCTGATGGCTACACCTTC. Encoded protein: CASSLGFRESDGYTF.

This clonotype was seen many times. At one end, the junction sequence differs from germline, possibly due to a read error. V and J are TRBV19 and TRBJ1-5; TRBD1 is a possible D gene (6 bases). The CDR3 length is 12 residues. Germline V CDR1 and CDR2: LNHDA, SQIVND (reference sequence). DNA of the CDR3: TGTGCCAGTAGTACGGGCATACAGGGTGTGGATTTT. It specifies CASSTGIQGVDF.

The chain links TRBV6-1 to TRBJ2-2; no definite D call. This CDR3 is 15 amino acids long. V gave up 2 bases and J gave up 0 bases, with 7 bases separating them. The V gene's germline CDR1 is MNHNS and CDR2 SASEGT. DNA for the CDR3: TGTGCCAGCAGTGAACGGCAGGCGAACACCGGGGAGCTGTTTTTT. Translation: CASSERQANTGELFF.

This clonotype was recorded at least ten times. J is TRBJ2-5 and V is TRBV6-5, with 7 bases aligning to TRBD1. With 5 bases clipped from V and 4 bases from J, the junction kept 10 bases outside the gene matches. Germline V gene lookup returns CDR1 MNHEY and CDR2 SVGAGI. This CDR3 comprises 15 residues. The CDR3 nucleotides are TGTGCCAGCAGTCCAACAACAGGGGCGGTAGAGACCCAGTACTTC. Its translation is CASSPTTGAVETQYF.

This clonotype was counted many times. V usage is TRBV11-2 and J usage is TRBJ2-7; TRBD1 might be the D (5 bases). V shed 6 bases and J shed 5 bases, with 20 bases lying between them. This CDR3 is 15 amino acids long. Germline V gene sequence: CDR1 SGHAT, CDR2 FQNNGV. The CDR3 coding sequence is TGTGCCAGCAGTCTCCTGGGGCTAGTTAGGAACGAGCAGTACTTC. Its protein product is CASSLLGLVRNEQYF.

Many counts were recorded for this clonotype. The chain carries TRBV29-1 and TRBJ2-4; either TRBD1 or TRBD2 may supply D (5 bases each). This CDR3 region has 15 residues. The V end lost 0 bases, the J end lost 7 bases, and 16 bases lay between the germline ends. In germline, CDR1 is SQVTM, CDR2 ANQGSEA. CDR3 DNA: TGCAGCGTTGAAGATCGGGGCAGCCGAAGGAACATTCAGTACTTC. This codes for CSVEDRGSRRNIQYF.

This clonotype was seen ten or more times. This chain uses TRBV13 with TRBJ2-3, with 8 bases that match TRBD1. The germline V gene has CDR1 PRHDT and CDR2 FYEKMQ (reference sequence). V lost 2 bases, J lost 3 bases, and 4 bases stayed unmatched. The CDR3 covers 15 residues. CDR3 DNA: TGTGCCAGCAGCTTAAGGACAGGGCGGACAGATACGCAGTATTTT. This encodes CASSLRTGRTDTQYF.

This clonotype was found many times. The chain combines TRBV7-2 with TRBJ2-4; the D gene is possibly TRBD1 (6 bases). Looked up from germline, CDR1 is SGHTA and CDR2 is FQGNSA. CDR3 length: 13 amino acids. The germline V and J ends were trimmed by 5 bases and 3 bases, with 8 bases remaining between them. The CDR3 nucleotides read TGTGCCAGCAGCCGGGACATCAAAAACATTCAGTACTTC. Encoded protein: CASSRDIKNIQYF. Full variable domain (remainder filled in from reference TRBV7-2 and TRBJ2-4): GAGVSQSPSNKVTEKGKDVELRCDPISGHTALYWYRQSLGQGLEFLIYFQGNSAPDKSGLPSDRFSAERTGGSVSTLTIQRTQQEDSAVYLCASSRDIKNIQYFGAGTRLSVL.